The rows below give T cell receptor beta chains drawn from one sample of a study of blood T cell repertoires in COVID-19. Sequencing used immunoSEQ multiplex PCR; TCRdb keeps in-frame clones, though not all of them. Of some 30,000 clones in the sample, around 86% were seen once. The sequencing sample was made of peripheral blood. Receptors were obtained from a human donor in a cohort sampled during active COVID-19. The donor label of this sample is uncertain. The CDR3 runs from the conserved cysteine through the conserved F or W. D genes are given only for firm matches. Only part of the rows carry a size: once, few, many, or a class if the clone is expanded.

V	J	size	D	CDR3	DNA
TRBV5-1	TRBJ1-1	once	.	CASSNTGSTEAFF	TGCGCCAGCAGTAATACAGGGTCCACTGAAGCTTTCTTT
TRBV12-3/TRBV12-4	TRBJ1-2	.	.	CASSAPDYGYTF	TGTGCCAGCAGTGCCCCGGACTATGGCTACACCTTC
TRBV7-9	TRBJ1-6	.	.	CASSSSGQSPLHF	TGTGCCAGCAGCTCAAGCGGGCAATCACCCCTCCACTTT
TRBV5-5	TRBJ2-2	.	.	CASSPGVNTGELFF	TGTGCCAGCAGCCCAGGGGTAAACACCGGGGAGCTGTTTTTT
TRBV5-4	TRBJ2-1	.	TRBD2	CASSGGGSGRWNEQFF	TGTGCCAGCAGCGGGGGGGGCAGCGGGAGATGGAATGAGCAGTTCTTC
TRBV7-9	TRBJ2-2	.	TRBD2	CASSLSSGLAGGGTGELFF	TGTGCCAGCAGCTTATCCTCGGGACTAGCGGGAGGAGGGACCGGGGAGCTGTTTTTT
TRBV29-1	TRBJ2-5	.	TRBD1	CSVVPTGGRETQYF	TGCAGCGTTGTACCTACAGGGGGCAGAGAGACCCAGTACTTC
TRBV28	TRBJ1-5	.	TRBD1	CASSTLDRGLPQHF	TGTGCCAGCAGTACCCTGGACAGGGGCCTTCCCCAGCATTTT
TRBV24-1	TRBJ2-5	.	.	CATSDPRVGETQYF	TGTGCCACCAGTGATCCCCGGGTTGGGGAGACCCAGTACTTC
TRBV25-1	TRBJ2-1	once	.	CASSDGGSSYNEQFF	TGTGCCAGCAGTGATGGAGGGAGCTCCTACAATGAGCAGTTCTTC
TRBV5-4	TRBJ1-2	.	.	CASSPGTRDAGYGYTF	TGTGCCAGCAGCCCCGGGACACGCGACGCCGGCTATGGCTACACCTTC
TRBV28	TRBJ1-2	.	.	CASSLRGYGYTF	TGTGCCAGCAGTTTAAGAGGGTATGGCTACACCTTC
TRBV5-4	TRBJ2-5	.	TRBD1	CASSLAKQGVRETQYF	TGTGCCAGCAGCTTGGCCAAACAGGGGGTTCGGGAGACCCAGTACTTC
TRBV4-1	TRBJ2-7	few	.	CASSQDEASYEQYF	TGCGCCAGCAGCCAAGATGAGGCCTCCTACGAGCAGTACTTC
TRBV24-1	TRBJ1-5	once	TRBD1	CATSDSGQGAEQPQHF	TGTGCCACCAGTGATTCTGGCCAGGGGGCTGAACAGCCCCAGCATTTT
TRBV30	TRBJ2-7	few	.	CAWSVDFRYEQYF	TGTGCCTGGAGTGTGGACTTTCGCTACGAGCAGTACTTC
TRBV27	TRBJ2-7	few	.	CASYRFGEQYF	TGTGCCAGCTACCGGTTTGGCGAGCAGTACTTC
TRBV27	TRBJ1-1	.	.	CASSLGARASTEAFF	TGTGCCAGCAGTTTAGGGGCCCGGGCTTCTACTGAAGCTTTCTTT
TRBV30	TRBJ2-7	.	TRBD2	CAWSVKAGAAYEQYF	TGTGCCTGGAGTGTCAAGGCGGGAGCGGCCTACGAGCAGTACTTC
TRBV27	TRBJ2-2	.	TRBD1	CASRRLGQGKTGELFF	TGTGCCAGCAGACGATTGGGACAGGGGAAGACCGGGGAGCTGTTTTTT
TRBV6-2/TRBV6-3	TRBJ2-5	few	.	CASSYAETNHGETQYF	TGTGCCAGCAGTTACGCGGAAACGAACCATGGGGAGACCCAGTACTTC
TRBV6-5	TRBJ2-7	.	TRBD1	CASIPQGGEQYF	TGTGCCAGCATTCCACAGGGGGGAGAGCAGTACTTC
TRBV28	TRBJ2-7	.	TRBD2	CASSPGGGNAYEQYF	TGTGCCAGCAGCCCTGGGGGGGGGAATGCCTACGAGCAGTACTTC
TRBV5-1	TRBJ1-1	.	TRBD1	CASSDTGALTEAFF	TGCGCCAGCAGCGATACAGGGGCACTCACTGAAGCTTTCTTT